This entry features one T cell receptor (beta chain) sequence. Its antigen is currently unknown. The sample belongs to a study of OX40 agonist ivuxolimab in advanced cancers. Sequencing used immunoSEQ multiplex PCR; TCRdb keeps in-frame clones, though not all of them. The sample consists of 90,000 to 95,000 clones, roughly 86% of them appearing once. Study-wide results and limits: Clonal expansion in partial responders at 0.1-3.0 mg/kg ranked among the lowest. Among T cells, CD8+ cells averaged more expanded clones than CD4+ cells.

In germline, CDR1 is LNHNV, CDR2 YYDKDF (reference sequence). Trimming took 3 bases from V and 2 from J, leaving 0 bases between them. This CDR3 is built from 11 residues. The TCR sequence derives from an adult with an advanced solid tumor such as melanoma, head and neck, liver or kidney cancer. V usage is TRBV15 and J usage is TRBJ2-3; D remains ambiguous. The sample here was CD4+ or CD8+ T cells sorted from blood, taken in a trial of the OX40 agonist ivuxolimab. The CDR3 here is CATSSTDTQYF. CDR3 coding DNA: TGTGCCACCAGCAGCACAGATACGCAGTATTTT.